Listed below are T cell receptor beta chains from one sample, sequenced in a study of blood T cell repertoires in COVID-19. Measured with immunoSEQ multiplex PCR; TCRdb has only the in-frame clones, and not every one. There are some 30,000 clones in the sample; around 85% occur only once, and 5% to 7.5% lies in the top ten. What was sequenced was peripheral blood. The receptors here all came from a man aged 55 to 70 with active COVID-19. CDR3s include the opening cysteine and the closing phenylalanine or tryptophan. D genes are given only for firm matches. Not all rows give a size; the values are once, few, many and, for expanded clones, a class.

v_gene	d_gene	j_gene	abundance	CDR3nt	CDR3aa
TRBV7-9	.	TRBJ2-7	.	TGTGCCAGCGGTCAGGATTACGAGCAGTACTTC	CASGQDYEQYF
TRBV25-1	.	TRBJ1-2	few	TGTGCCAGCAGTGAACTACAGGGAATTTACTTC	CASSELQGIYF
TRBV5-1	TRBD2	TRBJ2-2	.	TGCGCCAGCAGCAACACATTAGCGGGTAACACCGGGGAGCTGTTTTTT	CASSNTLAGNTGELFF
TRBV2	TRBD1	TRBJ1-5	few	TGTGCCAGCAGCCCGGACAGGGTCAATCAGCCCCAGCATTTT	CASSPDRVNQPQHF
TRBV7-3	.	TRBJ2-7	.	TGTGCCAGCAGCTTAAGGGGAGGTCTAGGGAGAATTGGTGAGCAGTACTTC	CASSLRGGLGRIGEQYF
TRBV5-8	TRBD1	TRBJ1-5	medium-sized	TGTGCCAGCAGCCCACGGACAGGGTTCCAGCCCCAGCATTTT	CASSPRTGFQPQHF
TRBV2	TRBD1	TRBJ1-4	.	TGTGCCATACGACAGGGTGGCGAAAAACTGTTTTTT	CAIRQGGEKLFF
TRBV10-3	TRBD1	TRBJ2-3	.	TGTGCCATCAGTGCGACAGGGAAGGATACGCAGTATTTT	CAISATGKDTQYF
TRBV7-8	.	TRBJ1-6	.	TGTGCCAGCAGCCACCCAAAACGGACAGTCCATAATTCACCCCTCCACTTT	CASSHPKRTVHNSPLHF
TRBV2	TRBD1	TRBJ2-7	.	TGTGCCAGCAGGTTACGGGACAGGGTGTTCTACGAGCAGTACTTC	CASRLRDRVFYEQYF
TRBV2	TRBD2	TRBJ2-1	few	TGTGCCAGCAGTCCTGATAGCGGGGGGGGTGAGCAGTTCTTC	CASSPDSGGGEQFF
TRBV18	TRBD1	TRBJ1-4	.	TGTGCCAGCTCACCACCGGACAGGGCCGGAAAACTGTTTTTT	CASSPPDRAGKLFF
TRBV18	.	TRBJ1-6	.	TGTGCCAGCTCACCAAGCGGGGGTTATTCACCCCTCCACTTT	CASSPSGGYSPLHF
TRBV7-8	TRBD2	TRBJ2-3	.	TGTGCCAGCAGCTTAGAACTAGCGAGCACAGATACGCAGTATTTT	CASSLELASTDTQYF
TRBV5-1	.	TRBJ2-3	few	TGCGCCAGCAGCTTGTCCCGGGCGGGAAGCACAGATACGCAGTATTTT	CASSLSRAGSTDTQYF
TRBV6-2/TRBV6-3	.	TRBJ1-1	.	TGTGCCAGCAGCCCTAGGACAGTTGAAGCTTTCTTT	CASSPRTVEAFF
TRBV5-6	.	TRBJ2-1	.	TGTGCCAGCAGCTTTAGATTCAATGAGCAGTTCTTC	CASSFRFNEQFF
TRBV19	TRBD2	TRBJ2-1	.	TGTGCCAGTAGTATTCGGTCTAGCGGGAGCTTCTCCTACAATGAGCAGTTCTTC	CASSIRSSGSFSYNEQFF
TRBV19	.	TRBJ1-1	.	TGTGCCAGTATGGGGGGGTTTCTGAACACTGAAGCTTTCTTT	CASMGGFLNTEAFF
TRBV28	.	TRBJ2-1	.	TGTGCCAGCAGTTTGGACAGCTACAATGAGCAGTTCTTC	CASSLDSYNEQFF
TRBV5-1	TRBD2	TRBJ2-1	.	TGCGCCAGCAGCTTGGAGGGTAGCGGGAGCTTCGGTGAGCAGTTCTTC	CASSLEGSGSFGEQFF
TRBV10-2	TRBD2	TRBJ2-3	.	TGCGCCAGCAGATTATCCACCAGCGGGGGAAGCACAGATACGCAGTATTTT	CASRLSTSGGSTDTQYF
TRBV19	.	TRBJ1-6	.	TGTGCCAGTAGACCACCTGGGCATTCACCCCTCCACTTT	CASRPPGHSPLHF
TRBV6-5	.	TRBJ2-1	.	TGTGCCAGCAGTCGCGACTTTGAGCAGTTCTTC	CASSRDFEQFF
TRBV11-3	TRBD2	TRBJ2-3	.	TGTGCCAGCAGCCATTCCGCAGCGGGAGGCACAGATACGCAGTATTTT	CASSHSAAGGTDTQYF
TRBV20-1	.	TRBJ2-5	.	TGCAGTGCTAGTCACCCGCGGGTCCAGACCCAGTACTTC	CSASHPRVQTQYF
TRBV5-1	TRBD2	TRBJ2-5	.	TGCGCCAGCAGCTTGGGGACCCTGACTAGCGGGAGGGAGACCCAGTACTTC	CASSLGTLTSGRETQYF
TRBV28	TRBD1	TRBJ1-1	few	TGTGCCAGCAGTTTCCTCCGGGACAGGGGAGAAGCTTTCTTT	CASSFLRDRGEAFF
TRBV18	.	TRBJ2-3	.	TGTGCCAGCTCATCTAGCACAGATACGCAGTATTTT	CASSSSTDTQYF
TRBV29-1	TRBD1	TRBJ2-2	.	TGCAGCGGGGGACAGGGGGGCGGGGAGCTGTTTTTT	CSGGQGGGELFF
TRBV5-1	TRBD2	TRBJ2-5	.	TGCGCCAGCAGCGTTATAGCGGGAGAGGGGAAAGAGACCCAGTACTTC	CASSVIAGEGKETQYF
TRBV4-2	.	TRBJ1-4	.	TGTGCCAGCAGCTACAGGGAAGACGAAAAACTGTTTTTT	CASSYREDEKLFF
TRBV28	TRBD1	TRBJ1-4	.	TGTGCCAGCAGTCCACGGACAGGGGGTGGGTGGAACGAAAAACTGTTTTTT	CASSPRTGGGWNEKLFF
TRBV7-9	TRBD1	TRBJ1-1	.	TGTGCCAGCAGCCGCGGACAGGGCGTTAGGAACACTGAAGCTTTCTTT	CASSRGQGVRNTEAFF
TRBV6-5	.	TRBJ2-5	.	TGTGCCAGCGGTAGGCGGGGAGGTCCGCAAGAGACCCAGTACTTC	CASGRRGGPQETQYF
TRBV11-2	TRBD1	TRBJ1-2	.	TGTGCCAGCAGCTCGCGAGGGGCAGGGGGCGGGTATGGCTACACCTTC	CASSSRGAGGGYGYTF
TRBV27	.	TRBJ2-1	once	TGTGCCAGCAGTAACCCCCTTAGCGCTTCCTACAATGAGCAGTTCTTC	CASSNPLSASYNEQFF
TRBV6-6	.	TRBJ1-4	.	TGTGCCAGCCGACAAACCGGACAAAGAAATGAAAAACTGTTTTTT	CASRQTGQRNEKLFF
TRBV11-2	.	TRBJ2-3	.	TGTGCCAGCAGCTCGCGGAAGTTCGGCACAGATACGCAGTATTTT	CASSSRKFGTDTQYF
TRBV5-4	.	TRBJ1-6	.	TGTGCCAGCAGCTTGGTTGGGGGGGGAAGAAATTCACCCCTCCACTTT	CASSLVGGGRNSPLHF
TRBV5-4	TRBD1	TRBJ1-4	few	TGTGCCAGCAGCGGTGGACAGGGGGAAAAACTGTTTTTT	CASSGGQGEKLFF